This entry lists 24 T cell receptor beta chains sequenced from one sample in a study of T cell responses to AZD1222 COVID-19 vaccine. Clones were read by immunoSEQ multiplex PCR, and TCRdb kept only the in-frame ones, dropping some. The profile shows just under 150,000 clones, roughly 86% of them singletons. Source: peripheral blood, taken 28 days after the second AZD1222 dose. These receptor sequences come from an adult who received the AZD1222 COVID-19 vaccine.

This clone has only a few counts. V gene TRBV18 combines with J gene TRBJ1-5; D remains unclear. V was clipped by 3 bases and J by 0 bases, with 6 bases between them. CDR3 length: 14 amino acids. From germline, CDR1 is KGHSH and CDR2 LQKENI. The CDR3 sequence: CASSPFDSNQPQHF. The CDR3 nucleotides read TGTGCCAGCTCACCCTTTGATAGCAATCAGCCCCAGCATTTT.

The chain has TRBV19 and TRBJ1-1; possibly TRBD1 for D (5 bases). V was shortened by 3 bases and J by 1 base, with 12 bases between the two germline ends. This CDR3 contains 15 residues. Germline CDR1 LNHDA, CDR2 SQIVND (reference sequence). CDR3 bases: TGTGCCAGTAGTATTTTTGGGACGGGGAACACTGAAGCTTTCTTT. Translated: CASSIFGTGNTEAFF.

This clone was seen once. V usage is TRBV29-1 and J usage is TRBJ1-2, with TRBD1 matching over 8 bases. The V gene end was trimmed by 6 bases and the J gene end by 4 bases; junction bases not matched to a gene: 7. This CDR3 has 13 residues. Per germline, CDR1 SQVTM and CDR2 ANQGSEA. Written as DNA, the CDR3 is TGCAGCGTCCGGGACAGGCTTGGCTATGGCTACACCTTC. It encodes CSVRDRLGYGYTF.

The CDR3 nucleotides are TGTGCCAGCAGTTTCACTGAAGCTTTCTTT. Its protein product is CASSFTEAFF. This chain uses TRBV12-3 or TRBV12-4 with TRBJ1-1; the D is unclear. V dropped 3 bases and J dropped 4 bases, with 0 bases sitting between them. The CDR3 runs to 10 residues.

This sequence joins TRBV6-1 and TRBJ2-1; D perhaps matches TRBD1 (6 bases). This CDR3 region has 16 residues. Germline CDR1 reads MNHNS; CDR2 reads SASEGT. Trimming removed 3 bases from V and 1 base from J, with 13 bases in between. The CDR3 DNA reads TGTGCCAGCAGTGACCAGCCCCAGGGGTCCTACAATGAGCAGTTCTTC. As protein: CASSDQPQGSYNEQFF.

The rearrangement uses TRBV9 and TRBJ1-2; tentatively, D is TRBD1 (5 bases). There are 15 residues in the CDR3. Germline values: CDR1 SGDLS, CDR2 YYNGEE. V was cut by 3 bases and J by 6 bases, with 18 bases left in between. The CDR3: CASSAGTFKGDGYTF. CDR3 in DNA: TGTGCCAGCAGCGCCGGGACTTTTAAGGGCGATGGCTACACCTTC. Together with reference TRBV9 and TRBJ1-2, the CDR3 gives the full variable domain: DSGVTQTPKHLITATGQRVTLRCSPRSGDLSVYWYQQSLDQGLQFLIQYYNGEERAKGNILERFSAQQFPDLHSELNLSSLELGDSALYFCASSAGTFKGDGYTFGSGTRLTVV.

This clone was observed a single time. The CDR3 DNA sequence: TGCGCCAGCAGCTTGGCAGGGGTTACTGAAGCTTTCTTT. This encodes CASSLAGVTEAFF. This chain joins TRBV5-1 and TRBJ1-1, with a possible D match to TRBD1 (6 bases). Trimming cost V 0 bases and J 5 bases, with 8 bases left between them. This CDR3 is 13 amino acids long. The germline V gene has CDR1 SGHRS and CDR2 YFSETQ.

The chain employs TRBV7-9 and TRBJ2-7; the D is unclear. Per germline, CDR1 SEHNR and CDR2 FQNEAQ (reference sequence). Deletions cut 3 bases from V and 0 bases from J, with 15 bases between. The CDR3 length is 16 residues. CDR3 nucleotides: TGTGCCAGCAGCTTCCCACCTAGTTCTAGCTCCTACGAGCAGTACTTC. As protein: CASSFPPSSSSYEQYF.

This chain joins TRBV3-1 (or the pseudogene TRBV3-2) and TRBJ2-3; 10 bases match TRBD2. V lost 5 bases and J lost 6; bases outside the gene matches: 5. Germline CDR1 reads LGHDT; CDR2 reads YNNKEL (reference sequence). The CDR3 contains 14 residues. The CDR3: CASSYGLAADTQYF. The DNA of the CDR3 is TGTGCCAGCAGCTACGGACTAGCGGCTGATACGCAGTATTTT.

This clone is a singleton in its sample. This rearrangement joins TRBV4-1 to TRBJ1-1; a possible D gene is TRBD1 (5 bases). Germline V lookup: CDR1 MGHRA, CDR2 YSYEKL. Trimming took 1 base from V and 3 from J, leaving 12 bases between them. The CDR3 covers 15 residues. CDR3 bases: TGCGCCAGCAGCCAAGGGACAAGGTCGGACACTGAAGCTTTCTTT. Translation gives CASSQGTRSDTEAFF.

The rearrangement uses TRBV10-3 and TRBJ2-2, with 11 bases aligning to TRBD2. The germline CDR1 and CDR2 sequences are ENHRY and SYGVKD. Germline trimming cut 0 bases from V and 5 bases from J; bases unmatched to any gene: 8. The CDR3 sequence is 18 residues long. The DNA for the CDR3 is TGTGCCATCAGTGAGTCGACTAGCGGGGTTCATCCGACCGGGGAGCTGTTTTTT. The encoded protein is CAISESTSGVHPTGELFF.

The rearrangement links TRBV3-1 (or the pseudogene TRBV3-2) to TRBJ2-7, with TRBD1 identical over 7 bases. Germline CDR1 reads LGHDT; CDR2 reads YNNKEL (reference sequence). Trimming removed 4 bases from V and 3 bases from J; junction bases left unmatched: 6. The CDR3 is 14 residues long. This CDR3 reads CASSPGQENYEQYF. CDR3 sequence (DNA): TGTGCCAGCAGCCCTGGACAGGAAAACTACGAGCAGTACTTC.

The rearrangement joins TRBV7-8 to TRBJ1-5; TRBD1 matches at 7 bases. Germline V gene data show CDR1 as SGHVS and CDR2 as FQNEAQ. The CDR3 extends over 15 amino acids. The V gene end was trimmed by 4 bases and the J gene end by 6 bases; junction bases not matched to a gene: 9. DNA for the CDR3: TGTGCCAGCAGCTCCTGGACAGGCCCTAGTCAGCCCCAGCATTTT. Translation: CASSSWTGPSQPQHF.

The chain couples TRBV4-2 to TRBJ2-7; no clear D. V was pared by 2 bases and J by 1 base, with 21 bases between. Looked up from germline, CDR1 is LGHNA and CDR2 is YNFKEQ. The CDR3 runs 18 residues. DNA of the CDR3: TGTGCCAGCAGCCAAAAGAGCCAAAGCGAACCGAGATCCTACGAGCAGTACTTC. Protein product: CASSQKSQSEPRSYEQYF.

The gene calls are TRBV4-2 and TRBJ1-5, with 9 bases lining up with TRBD1. Germline V gene sequence: CDR1 LGHNA, CDR2 YNFKEQ. Losses at the gene ends were 4 bases for V and 2 bases for J; bases not matched to a gene: 0. There are 14 residues in the CDR3. The CDR3 sequence is CASSRDRGNQPQHF. The CDR3 DNA reads as TGTGCCAGCAGCCGGGACAGGGGCAATCAGCCCCAGCATTTT.

The chain recombines TRBV4-1 with TRBJ1-6, with 9 bases fitting TRBD1. The ends lost 6 bases at V and 9 bases at J; junction bases unmatched: 3. The length of the CDR3 is 13 residues. Germline V gene sequence: CDR1 MGHRA, CDR2 YSYEKL. The CDR3 here is CASRDRGISPLHF. In DNA form, the CDR3 reads TGCGCCAGCAGGGACAGGGGTATTTCACCCCTCCACTTT.

CDR3 bases: TGTGCCAGCAGCTTGGGACAGGGACGGGAGCAGTACTTC. This sequence encodes CASSLGQGREQYF. The J gene is TRBJ2-7, the V gene TRBV5-8; TRBD1 agrees at 7 bases. Germline V CDR1 and CDR2: SGHTS, YDEGEE. This CDR3 region has 13 residues. V shed 0 bases, J shed 7 bases, and the junction held 4 bases outside the gene matches.

On this clone: A junction end diverges from the germline sequence, so it may reflect a read error. V usage is TRBV2 and J usage is TRBJ1-2; the D gene is possibly TRBD1 (5 bases). Germline-derived CDR1 and CDR2 are SNHLY and FYNNEI. This CDR3 comprises 13 residues. The DNA of the CDR3 is TGTGCCAGCAGAGAAGACAGTCCGGGCGGCTACACCTTC. Protein product: CASREDSPGGYTF.

This chain connects TRBV11-2 to TRBJ1-2; 8 positions agree with TRBD1. J lost 8 bases, V lost 7 bases, and 9 bases had no gene match. There are 13 residues in the CDR3. Germline CDR1 reads SGHAT; CDR2 reads FQNNGV. This CDR3 reads CASTSQGAEGYTF. Here the CDR3 DNA reads TGTGCCAGCACCAGTCAGGGGGCTGAAGGCTACACCTTC. The variable domain in full, completed from reference TRBV11-2 and TRBJ1-2, reads EAGVAQSPRYKIIEKRQSVAFWCNPISGHATLYWYQQILGQGPKLLIQFQNNGVVDDSQLPKDRFSAERLKGVDSTLKIQPAKLEDSAVYLCASTSQGAEGYTFGSGTRLTVV.

This chain connects TRBV19 to TRBJ2-1; TRBD1 matches at 12 bases. The V and J ends lost 5 bases and 6 bases, in that order; junction bases with no gene match: 11. CDR1 LNHDA and CDR2 SQIVND come from the germline V gene (reference sequence). CDR3 size: 17 residues. CDR3: CASSYRGQGASGNEQFF. In nucleotides, the CDR3 is TGTGCCAGTAGTTACCGGGGACAGGGGGCCTCCGGCAATGAGCAGTTCTTC.

The genes are TRBV20-1 and TRBJ2-7; D is unresolved. This CDR3 spans 11 amino acids. Trimming left V 2 bases short and J 5 bases short, with 7 bases between. CDR1 DFQATT and CDR2 SNEGSKA come from the germline V gene (reference sequence). CDR3 in DNA: TGCAGTGCTAGACTAGGGAACGAGCAGTACTTC. This translates into CSARLGNEQYF.

The chain recombines TRBV28 with TRBJ1-1; the D is unclear. CDR1 and CDR2 from the germline V gene are MDHEN and SYDVKM. The CDR3 has 14 residues. The V end lost 5 bases, the J end lost 1 base, and 11 bases lay between the germline ends. CDR3 sequence: CASSMGSRNTEAFF. CDR3 sequence (DNA): TGTGCCAGCAGTATGGGATCAAGGAACACTGAAGCTTTCTTT.

This chain joins TRBV19 and TRBJ1-5, with TRBD1 matching over 7 bases. CDR1 and CDR2 from the germline V gene are LNHDA and SQIVND (reference sequence). This CDR3 comprises 13 residues. Trimming removed 8 bases from V and 2 bases from J; junction bases left unmatched: 3. The CDR3 nucleotides read TGTGCCAGTGGGGGACAGCGCAATCAGCCCCAGCATTTT. It translates to CASGGQRNQPQHF. Supplemented by reference TRBV19 and TRBJ1-5, the full variable domain reads DGGITQSPKYLFRKEGQNVTLSCEQNLNHDAMYWYRQDPGQGLRLIYYSQIVNDFQKGDIAEGYSVSREKKESFPLTVTSAQKNPTAFYLCASGGQRNQPQHFGDGTRLSIL.

This clone occurred a few times. The V gene is TRBV27, the J gene TRBJ1-1, with D perhaps matching TRBD1 (5 bases). The CDR3 consists of 15 residues. Trimming removed 3 bases from V and 2 bases from J, with 13 bases in between. Germline loops: CDR1 MNHEY, CDR2 SMNVEV (reference sequence). CDR3 DNA sequence: TGTGCCAGCAGTTTGCCTGGACACCCAAACACTGAAGCTTTCTTT. Protein: CASSLPGHPNTEAFF.